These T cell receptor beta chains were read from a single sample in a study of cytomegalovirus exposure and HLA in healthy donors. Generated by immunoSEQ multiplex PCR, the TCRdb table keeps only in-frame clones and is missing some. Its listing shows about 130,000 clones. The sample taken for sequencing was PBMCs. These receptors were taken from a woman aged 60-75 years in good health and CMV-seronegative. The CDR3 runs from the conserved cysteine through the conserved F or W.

CDR3aa: CASSLGLGSLEQFF
j_gene: TRBJ2-1
v_gene: TRBV7-3

CDR3aa: CASSDGQGHNEQFF
j_gene: TRBJ2-1
v_gene: TRBV5-1

CDR3aa: CATSARDTDTQYF
j_gene: TRBJ2-3
v_gene: TRBV15

CDR3aa: CASSLNNEQFF
j_gene: TRBJ2-1
v_gene: TRBV5-6

CDR3aa: CASSSSKGKGSPLHF
j_gene: TRBJ1-6
v_gene: TRBV11-2

CDR3aa: CASSLRRTGGMETQYF
j_gene: TRBJ2-5
v_gene: TRBV28

CDR3aa: CASSRWDRGTYEQYF
j_gene: TRBJ2-7
v_gene: TRBV28

CDR3aa: CASSNTGGAGEQYF
j_gene: TRBJ2-7
v_gene: TRBV5-1

CDR3aa: CASSPNHRTFRNQPQHF
j_gene: TRBJ1-5
v_gene: TRBV28

CDR3aa: CASRSPGTGTSEQYF
j_gene: TRBJ2-7
v_gene: TRBV28

CDR3aa: CASSPRVAGWSYEQYF
j_gene: TRBJ2-7
v_gene: TRBV18

CDR3aa: CASSRPPDRGSPFNTGELFF
j_gene: TRBJ2-2
v_gene: TRBV19

CDR3aa: CASSLGRGLPPLHF
j_gene: TRBJ1-6
v_gene: TRBV27

CDR3aa: CASASAGTQYF
j_gene: TRBJ2-3
v_gene: TRBV6-1

CDR3aa: CASSHPVTGQGNNEQFF
j_gene: TRBJ2-1
v_gene: TRBV7-6

CDR3aa: CASSITSGSSHSYEQYF
j_gene: TRBJ2-7
v_gene: TRBV19

CDR3aa: CATVIDRGYTF
j_gene: TRBJ1-2
v_gene: TRBV28

CDR3aa: CASSFTGGPSNQPQHF
j_gene: TRBJ1-5
v_gene: TRBV5-5

CDR3aa: CASSTRTGEEFRGTGELFF
j_gene: TRBJ2-2
v_gene: TRBV9

CDR3aa: CTSSQLVWGDLYNEQFF
j_gene: TRBJ2-1
v_gene: TRBV1

CDR3aa: CASSVRDRGTGELFF
j_gene: TRBJ2-2
v_gene: TRBV9

CDR3aa: CAGSFSGLAGEQYF
j_gene: TRBJ2-7
v_gene: TRBV7-9

CDR3aa: CASNGQGSNQPQHF
j_gene: TRBJ1-5
v_gene: TRBV2

CDR3aa: CASSSAGNTEAFF
j_gene: TRBJ1-1
v_gene: TRBV19

CDR3aa: CASSLGGRSYNEQFF
j_gene: TRBJ2-1
v_gene: TRBV5-8

CDR3aa: CASSSDRGIYEQYF
j_gene: TRBJ2-7
v_gene: TRBV7-2

CDR3aa: CASSTGTANTEAFF
j_gene: TRBJ1-1
v_gene: TRBV6-6

CDR3aa: CASTLPGVGAEAFF
j_gene: TRBJ1-1
v_gene: TRBV5-1

CDR3aa: CASSPGQGVNSPLHF
j_gene: TRBJ1-6
v_gene: TRBV18

CDR3aa: CASSFISTNEKLFF
j_gene: TRBJ1-4
v_gene: TRBV4-1

CDR3aa: CASSLGQSYNEQFF
j_gene: TRBJ2-1
v_gene: TRBV5-1

CDR3aa: CAILPGQGVADTQYF
j_gene: TRBJ2-3
v_gene: TRBV6-1

CDR3aa: CASSGGLTTNEKLFF
j_gene: TRBJ1-4
v_gene: TRBV6-1

CDR3aa: CASSRDSQAYGYTF
j_gene: TRBJ1-2
v_gene: TRBV14

CDR3aa: CASSFSGGSTYNEQFF
j_gene: TRBJ2-1
v_gene: TRBV7-3

CDR3aa: CAWSWGVLAGVQNEQFF
j_gene: TRBJ2-1
v_gene: TRBV30

CDR3aa: CASSEQRGANYNEQFF
j_gene: TRBJ2-1
v_gene: TRBV28

CDR3aa: CASSQGTASTDTQYF
j_gene: TRBJ2-3
v_gene: TRBV4-1

CDR3aa: CSVYWVGGTGELFF
j_gene: TRBJ2-2
v_gene: TRBV29-1

CDR3aa: CASSTGSHMNTEAFF
j_gene: TRBJ1-1
v_gene: TRBV6-6

CDR3aa: CASSLGSGAGNTIYF
j_gene: TRBJ1-3
v_gene: TRBV5-1

CDR3aa: CASSQAGGSYNEQFF
j_gene: TRBJ2-1
v_gene: TRBV4-2

CDR3aa: CASSFTGGLNTEAFF
j_gene: TRBJ1-1
v_gene: TRBV6-5

CDR3aa: CASSPGQGRADTQYF
j_gene: TRBJ2-3
v_gene: TRBV7-6

CDR3aa: CASSSGTINTEAFF
j_gene: TRBJ1-1
v_gene: TRBV5-1

CDR3aa: CASSEAAVRTAYEQYF
j_gene: TRBJ2-7
v_gene: TRBV6-1

CDR3aa: CASSLLPTGAGGELFF
j_gene: TRBJ2-2
v_gene: TRBV28

CDR3aa: CATSRDLGELFF
j_gene: TRBJ2-2
v_gene: TRBV15

CDR3aa: CASSETGRGPQHF
j_gene: TRBJ1-5
v_gene: TRBV6-1

CDR3aa: CAISESTVYEQYF
j_gene: TRBJ2-7
v_gene: TRBV10-3

CDR3aa: CASGRKGSTDTQYF
j_gene: TRBJ2-3
v_gene: TRBV6-5

CDR3aa: CASSVSGGGYEQYF
j_gene: TRBJ2-7
v_gene: TRBV9

CDR3aa: CASRETSGSSYEQYF
j_gene: TRBJ2-7
v_gene: TRBV19

CDR3aa: CASSRGLAGGPSTDTQYF
j_gene: TRBJ2-3
v_gene: TRBV7-2

CDR3aa: CASNSGTGALNTEAFF
j_gene: TRBJ1-1
v_gene: TRBV12-5

CDR3aa: CASSGTVNYGYTF
j_gene: TRBJ1-2
v_gene: TRBV6-5

CDR3aa: CASSRQGGSPLHF
j_gene: TRBJ1-6
v_gene: TRBV6-5

CDR3aa: CASSYSLQAGANVLTF
j_gene: TRBJ2-6
v_gene: TRBV6-5

CDR3aa: CASSSRRENEQFF
j_gene: TRBJ2-1
v_gene: TRBV7-9

CDR3aa: CASSSDRGGTGELFF
j_gene: TRBJ2-2
v_gene: TRBV5-1